These 16 T cell receptor beta chains were sequenced from one sample in a study of cytomegalovirus exposure and HLA in healthy donors. The assay was immunoSEQ multiplex PCR, and TCRdb's table has in-frame clones only and misses some. The profile shows under 300,000 clones, 90% of them singletons. The sequencing sample was made of PBMCs. The receptor source for this set is a woman aged 18-30 years in good health and CMV-seronegative.

V and J are TRBV15 and TRBJ1-2; the D is unclear. Trimming shortened V by 2 bases and J by 1 base, and 8 bases separated the two germline ends. CDR3 length: 14 amino acids. CDR1 is LNHNV and CDR2 is YYDKDF in the germline V gene (reference sequence). CDR3 in DNA: TGTGCCACCAGCAGATCTGCCAGTAACTATGGCTACACCTTC. Translated, it gives CATSRSASNYGYTF.

The chain is built from TRBV6-1 and TRBJ1-5, with D possibly TRBD1 on 5 matching bases. This CDR3 has 15 residues. The ends were cut back, 4 bases at V and 5 bases at J, with 15 bases in the middle. Germline CDR1 MNHNS, CDR2 SASEGT. CDR3: CASSARGLGYQPQHF. Written as DNA, the CDR3 is TGTGCCAGCAGTGCTCGGGGGTTGGGATATCAGCCCCAGCATTTT.

This chain uses TRBV18 with TRBJ1-3; no firm D call. There are 15 residues in the CDR3. The V end was cut by 3 bases, the J end by 0 bases, with 9 bases between. Germline-derived CDR1 and CDR2 are KGHSH and LQKENI. The CDR3 bases are TGTGCCAGCTCACCCCCCCCGGGCTCTGGAAACACCATATATTTT. It codes for CASSPPPGSGNTIYF.

J is TRBJ2-2 and V is TRBV9; 11 bases match TRBD2. Germline CDR1 reads SGDLS; CDR2 reads YYNGEE. The CDR3 has 16 amino acids. V shed 3 bases and J 4 bases; nucleotides not matched to a gene: 5. CDR3 in amino acids: CASSARLAGSTGELFF. The CDR3 nucleotides read TGTGCCAGCAGCGCACGACTAGCGGGATCCACCGGGGAGCTGTTTTTT.

This clone was seen a few times. The chain recombines TRBV7-2 with TRBJ1-6; D is uncertain. The V gene's germline CDR1 is SGHTA and CDR2 FQGNSA. Trimming removed 2 bases from V and 7 bases from J, with 12 bases in between. CDR3 length: 15 residues. CDR3 DNA: TGTGCCAGCAGCTTACTCGACGGGAGAAATTCACCCCTCCACTTT. Amino acids: CASSLLDGRNSPLHF.

The chain combines TRBV5-1 with TRBJ1-5; 10 bases match TRBD1. Germline loops: CDR1 SGHRS, CDR2 YFSETQ. V lost 1 base, J lost 0 bases, and 16 bases stayed unmatched. This CDR3 is 21 amino acids long. CDR3 sequence reads: CASSLLPRDRGAGYSNQPQHF. Here the CDR3 DNA reads TGCGCCAGCAGCTTGTTACCCCGGGACAGGGGCGCAGGTTATAGCAATCAGCCCCAGCATTTT.

The CDR3 here is CASSPRPWRANKETQYF. In DNA form, the CDR3 reads TGCGCCAGCAGCCCTCGTCCCTGGCGGGCGAATAAAGAGACCCAGTACTTC. The chain joins TRBV4-1 to TRBJ2-5; tentative D call: TRBD2 (5 bases). Deletions cut 4 bases from V and 3 bases from J, with 21 bases between. The CDR3 covers 17 residues. Germline V gene data show CDR1 as MGHRA and CDR2 as YSYEKL.

The genes are TRBV10-3 and TRBJ2-7, with 9 bases identical to TRBD1. The germline V gene encodes CDR1 ENHRY and CDR2 SYGVKD. CDR3 length: 17 amino acids. V gave up 3 bases and J gave up 3 bases; unmatched junction bases: 12. The CDR3 sequence: CAISDLLRTGDFYEQYV. The CDR3 bases are TGTGCCATCAGTGATCTTCTCAGGACAGGGGATTTCTACGAGCAGTACGTC.

The chain recombines TRBV4-3 with TRBJ2-5; 7 bases map to TRBD2. Unmatched junction bases numbered 5, after V lost 0 bases and J lost 7 bases. The CDR3 is 14 residues long. The germline gives CDR1 LGHNA, CDR2 YSLEER. CDR3 residues: CASSQEERGGTQYF. The CDR3 DNA is TGCGCCAGCAGCCAAGAGGAGCGGGGAGGGACCCAGTACTTC.

The chain is built from TRBV6-5 and TRBJ1-4; 7 bases map to TRBD1. Germline V gives CDR1 MNHEY, CDR2 SVGAGI. This CDR3 is 15 amino acids long. V trimming: 5 bases; J trimming: 7 bases; junction bases outside the gene matches: 10. The DNA of the CDR3 is TGTGCCAGCAGTGCCCGACAGGGCGGGGCTGAAAAACTGTTTTTT. Its protein is CASSARQGGAEKLFF.

The chain links TRBV18 to TRBJ2-6, with a tentative D call TRBD1 (5 bases). This CDR3 spans 18 amino acids. Looked up from germline, CDR1 is KGHSH and CDR2 is LQKENI. The germline V and J ends were trimmed by 3 bases and 0 bases, with 15 bases remaining between them. CDR3 sequence reads: CASSPDKGSGSGANVLTF. Here the CDR3 DNA reads TGTGCCAGCTCACCCGACAAGGGGTCCGGCTCTGGGGCCAACGTCCTGACTTTC.

The J gene is TRBJ1-2, the V gene TRBV6-5, with D perhaps TRBD1 (5 bases). This CDR3 has 15 amino acids. In germline, CDR1 is MNHEY, CDR2 SVGAGI. V lost 0 bases to trimming and J lost 7 bases, with 15 bases between them. The chain's CDR3 is CASSYSLARQGGYTF. DNA for the CDR3: TGTGCCAGCAGTTACTCCCTGGCCCGGCAGGGTGGCTACACCTTC.

The rearrangement joins TRBV5-1 to TRBJ2-2; a possible D gene is TRBD2 (5 bases). V was cut by 1 base and J by 5 bases, with 15 bases left in between. Germline V gene sequence: CDR1 SGHRS, CDR2 YFSETQ. This CDR3 contains 16 residues. The CDR3 spells CASSLIHGGGTGELFF. The CDR3 DNA reads TGCGCCAGCAGCTTGATCCATGGAGGTGGGACCGGGGAGCTGTTTTTT.

This clone was detected once. The chain is built from TRBV7-2 and TRBJ2-1, with 10 bases fitting TRBD2. Germline V gives CDR1 SGHTA, CDR2 FQGNSA. V gave up 1 base and J gave up 5 bases; unmatched junction bases: 5. CDR3 length: 16 residues. The DNA of the CDR3 is TGTGCCAGCAGCTTAGGCTGGCTAGCGGGGGACAATGAGCAGTTCTTC. This encodes CASSLGWLAGDNEQFF.

The chain recombines TRBV28 with TRBJ2-7, with 9 bases identical to TRBD2. Germline trimming cut 5 bases from V and 0 bases from J; bases unmatched to any gene: 5. The CDR3 runs 15 residues. The germline V gene encodes CDR1 MDHEN and CDR2 SYDVKM. The CDR3 DNA sequence: TGTGCCAGCAGTCGGACTAGCGCGAGCTCCTACGAGCAGTACGTC. This encodes CASSRTSASSYEQYV.

The V call is TRBV7-3, the J call TRBJ2-1; 8 nucleotides match TRBD2. V lost 6 bases and J lost 0; bases outside the gene matches: 1. From germline, CDR1 is SGHTA and CDR2 FQGTGA. This CDR3 comprises 14 residues. The CDR3 loop is CASSRGGSYNEQFF. The CDR3 DNA sequence: TGTGCCAGCAGTCGGGGGGGCTCCTACAATGAGCAGTTCTTC.